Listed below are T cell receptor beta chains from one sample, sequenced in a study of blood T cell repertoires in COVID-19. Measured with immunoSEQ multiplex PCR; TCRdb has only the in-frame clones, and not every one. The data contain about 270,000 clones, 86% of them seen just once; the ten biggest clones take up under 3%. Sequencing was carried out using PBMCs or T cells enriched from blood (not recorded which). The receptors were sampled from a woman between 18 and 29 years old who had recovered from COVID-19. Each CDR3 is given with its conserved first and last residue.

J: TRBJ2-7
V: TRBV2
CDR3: CASRGEGLAGVYEQYF

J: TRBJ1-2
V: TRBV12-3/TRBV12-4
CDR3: CASSLQGWEGYTF

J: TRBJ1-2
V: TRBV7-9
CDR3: CASSLNDAGYGYTF

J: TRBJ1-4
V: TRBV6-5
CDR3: CASTDGTGYEKLFF

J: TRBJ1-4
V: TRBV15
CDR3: CATQRDRANEKLFF

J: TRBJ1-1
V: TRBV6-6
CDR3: CASRPLEQESNTEAFF

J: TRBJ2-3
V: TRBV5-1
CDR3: CASRARTDTQYF

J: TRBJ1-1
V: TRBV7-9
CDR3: CASSRWAARTGGKNTEAFF

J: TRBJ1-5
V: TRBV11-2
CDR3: CASSRYPGRDQPQHF

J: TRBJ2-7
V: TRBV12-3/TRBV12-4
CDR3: CASRETGGYEQYF

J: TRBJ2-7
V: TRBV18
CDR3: CASSPPGDYTKQYF

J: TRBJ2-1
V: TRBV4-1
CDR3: CASSQVPGGLSYNEQFF

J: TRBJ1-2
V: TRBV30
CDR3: CAWSVAGDNGYTF

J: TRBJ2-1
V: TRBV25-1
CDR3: CASSGTRYNEQFF

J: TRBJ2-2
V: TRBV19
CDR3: CASTKASGRGGELFF

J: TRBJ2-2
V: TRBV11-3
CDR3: CASSSPGVTGELFF

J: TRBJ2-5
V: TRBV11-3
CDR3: CASSSRGGTETQYF

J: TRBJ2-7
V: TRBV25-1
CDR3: CASPPIGGDEQYF

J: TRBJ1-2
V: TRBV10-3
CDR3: CAIRPSGGDRSYGYTF

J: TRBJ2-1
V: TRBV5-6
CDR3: CASSPSGRNYNEQFF

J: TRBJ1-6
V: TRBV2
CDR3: CASSRGQGNSPLHF

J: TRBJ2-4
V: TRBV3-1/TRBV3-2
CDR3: CASSQEIGSRRAKNIQYF

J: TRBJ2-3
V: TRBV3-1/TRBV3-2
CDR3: CASSQDSGDYTDTQYF

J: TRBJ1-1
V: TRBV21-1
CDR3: CASSLGPREAFF

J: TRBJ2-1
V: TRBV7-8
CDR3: CASSPGGQAGYEQFF

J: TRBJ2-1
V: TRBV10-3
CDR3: CAIRTIAGVNEQFF

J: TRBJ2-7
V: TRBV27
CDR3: CASSLSGASEQYF

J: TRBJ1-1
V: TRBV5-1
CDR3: CASSLDGTVNTEAFF

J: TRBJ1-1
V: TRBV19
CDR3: CASTRSRDRDFMNTEAFF

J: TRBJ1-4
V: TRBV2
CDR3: CASSEGGRVEKLFF

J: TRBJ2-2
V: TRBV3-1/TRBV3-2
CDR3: CASSQTRTNTGELFF

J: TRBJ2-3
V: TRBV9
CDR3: CASSVEVAGITDTQYF

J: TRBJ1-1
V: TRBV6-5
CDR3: CASRVGRGTEAFF

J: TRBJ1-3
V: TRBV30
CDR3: CAWSTRGSLSGNTIYF

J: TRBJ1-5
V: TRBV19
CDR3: CASSRDRYQPQHF

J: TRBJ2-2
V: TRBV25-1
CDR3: CASSVWAGGQSTGELFF

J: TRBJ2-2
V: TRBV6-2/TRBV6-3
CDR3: CASSSRNTGELFF

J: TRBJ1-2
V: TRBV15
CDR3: CATSRDRGAPGLSGYTF

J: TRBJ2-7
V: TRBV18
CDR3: CASSPKGPSYEQYF

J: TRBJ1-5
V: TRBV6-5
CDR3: CASGTGGEGQPQHF

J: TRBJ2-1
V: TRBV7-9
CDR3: CASDRAYNEQFF

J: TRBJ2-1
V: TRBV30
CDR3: CAWSHGQEGNEQFF

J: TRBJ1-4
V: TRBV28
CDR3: CASRLINRVSDEKLFF

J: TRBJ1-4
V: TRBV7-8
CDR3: CASSSQPGATNEKLFF

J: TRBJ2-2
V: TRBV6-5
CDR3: CASRRGITGELFF

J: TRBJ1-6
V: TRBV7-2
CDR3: CASSPTTGRGSPLHF

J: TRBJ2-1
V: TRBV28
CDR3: CASSLFRLASTSVNEQFF

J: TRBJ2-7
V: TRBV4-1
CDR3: CASSHGGLAGTLFEQYF

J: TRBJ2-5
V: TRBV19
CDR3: CASSIGQEKTQYF

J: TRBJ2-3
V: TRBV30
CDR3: CAWSVSGGQDTQYF

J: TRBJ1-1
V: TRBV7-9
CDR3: CASSRLDRATEAFF